The entry below gives a single T cell receptor (beta chain) sequence along with its context. V lost 6 bases to trimming and J lost 0 bases, with 8 bases between them. The CDR3 contains 13 residues. TCRdb's table, derived via immunoSEQ multiplex PCR, lists solely in-frame clones and lacks some. The sample has almost 95,000 clones, 70% to 90% seen once. These data are taken from a study of blood T cell repertoires in COVID-19. The chain carries TRBV12-3 or TRBV12-4 and TRBJ2-5, with D maybe TRBD1 (5 bases). The clonotype comes from an older woman with COVID-19, enrolled during active disease. Sequencing input: peripheral blood. The CDR3: CASSPGYQETQYF. In DNA, the CDR3 is TGTGCCAGCAGCCCAGGGTACCAAGAGACCCAGTACTTC.